Each of the 8 T cell receptor beta chains below was sequenced from the same sample in a study of cytomegalovirus exposure and HLA in healthy donors. Vbeta (60) and Jbeta (13) primers were used in the PCR. Some clones are missing from TCRdb's copy, which holds only in-frame ones; the method was immunoSEQ multiplex PCR. The sample includes some 110,000 clones, over 8% of them seen just once. Input material: PBMCs. Receptors were obtained from a man aged 30 to 45 in good health and CMV-seronegative.

The V and J genes are TRBV7-9 and TRBJ2-6; TRBD1 matches 9 bases. The CDR3 is made up of 18 amino acids. With 5 bases clipped from V and 0 bases from J, the junction kept 8 bases outside the gene matches. In germline, CDR1 is SEHNR, CDR2 FQNEAQ (reference sequence). In nucleotides, the CDR3 is TGTGCCAGCAGCATTCCTCCGGGACAGGGCTCTGGGGCCAACGTCCTGACTTTC. Protein product: CASSIPPGQGSGANVLTF.

In its sample, this clone was seen a few times. The gene calls are TRBV5-4 and TRBJ2-5; 8 positions match TRBD2. The germline CDR1 and CDR2 sequences are SGHNT and YYREEE (reference sequence). V shed 2 bases, J shed 4 bases, and the junction held 7 bases outside the gene matches. This CDR3 spans 15 amino acids. CDR3: CASSFPLAGLETQYF. CDR3 DNA sequence: TGTGCCAGCAGCTTTCCTCTAGCGGGTTTAGAGACCCAGTACTTC.

This chain connects TRBV28 to TRBJ2-7; 12 bases line up with TRBD2. In germline, CDR1 is MDHEN, CDR2 SYDVKM. This CDR3 contains 16 residues. Trimming at V came to 5 bases and at J to 7 bases, leaving 12 bases not matched to a gene. CDR3 bases: TGTGCCAGCAGTGCCCCGCGGACTAGCGGGACTGGAGAGCAGTACTTC. It is translated as CASSAPRTSGTGEQYF.

The chain joins TRBV28 to TRBJ2-7; the match to TRBD1 covers 12 bases. CDR1 and CDR2 from the germline V gene are MDHEN and SYDVKM. V was clipped by 5 bases and J by 7 bases; unmatched bases: 18. There are 18 residues in the CDR3. The CDR3 is CASSGAGTGGTSGKEQYF. CDR3 in DNA: TGTGCCAGCAGTGGGGCCGGGACAGGGGGCACTAGCGGGAAGGAGCAGTACTTC.

The genes are TRBV5-6 and TRBJ2-5; D possibly corresponds to TRBD2 (7 bases). Per the germline V gene, CDR1 is SGHDT and CDR2 is YYEEEE. V lost 0 bases, J lost 2 bases, and 11 bases lay in between. The CDR3 consists of 15 residues. CDR3 in amino acids: CASSLVGGLQETQYF. CDR3 bases: TGTGCCAGCAGCTTGGTCGGGGGGCTTCAAGAGACCCAGTACTTC.

J is TRBJ2-3 and V is TRBV7-6; perhaps TRBD2 as D (5 bases). Trimming pared 2 bases from V and 5 bases from J, leaving 17 bases between. Germline CDR1 and CDR2: SGHVS and FNYEAQ. This CDR3 spans 16 amino acids. The CDR3 region is CASSLWAGLRGDTQYF. CDR3 DNA sequence: TGTGCCAGCAGCTTATGGGCGGGTCTCCGGGGAGATACGCAGTATTTT.

V usage is TRBV28 and J usage is TRBJ2-1, with 11 bases aligning to TRBD2. V was clipped by 7 bases and J by 8 bases; unmatched bases: 7. Germline CDR1 reads MDHEN; CDR2 reads SYDVKM. The CDR3 consists of 14 residues. Here the CDR3 DNA reads TGTGCCAGCACCGATGGGACTAGCGGCCATGAGCAGTTCTTC. It codes for CASTDGTSGHEQFF.

V and J are TRBV7-9 and TRBJ1-5; 11 positions match TRBD1. The CDR3 has 17 residues. Germline-derived CDR1 and CDR2 are SEHNR and FQNEAQ (reference sequence). The junction had 8 bases not matched to a gene; V was cut back by 5 bases and J by 2 bases. CDR3 bases: TGTGCCAGCAGCCTCGGACAGGGGGCGCGGGGCAATCAGCCCCAGCATTTT. Its translation: CASSLGQGARGNQPQHF.